This T cell receptor (beta chain) was retrieved from a study of blood T cell repertoires in COVID-19. Turning to the study itself: The United States, Italy and Spain were the sources of the acute and convalescent COVID-19 samples. From T cells, B-cell-depleted T cells, or PBMCs came the material, which was cDNA or gDNA.

The CDR3 totals 16 residues. V shed 4 bases and J shed 4 bases, with 16 bases lying between them. Germline assignment: CDR1 LGHDT and CDR2 YNNKEL (reference sequence). As processed by the authors: Estimation of nucleated cell counts relied on the amplification of reference gene primers. Produced via immunoSEQ multiplex PCR; TCRdb's table is partial and in-frame only. That table is the source of V, J and clone size, and D and trimming were worked out from the DNA. The top ten hold 2% to 2.5% of the sample, which has fewer than 350,000 clones, approximately 83% seen once. The gene calls are TRBV3-1 (or the pseudogene TRBV3-2) and TRBJ2-2; D is ambiguous. This receptor was taken from a woman in her twenties or thirties who had recovered from COVID-19. The material sequenced was peripheral blood. For the CDR3, the DNA is TGTGCCAGCAGCCCGATTCCCTTCGGTGGCACCGGGGAGCTGTTTTTT. Translating it yields CASSPIPFGGTGELFF.